This entry is about one T cell receptor (beta chain). Blood cells were analyzed directly, without culture or expansion. TCRdb's table, derived via immunoSEQ multiplex PCR, lists solely in-frame clones and lacks some. This sample has approximately 15,000 clones, with 50% to 70% found just once. These data come from a study of neoadjuvant anti-PD-1 for oral cavity cancer. About the study: Patients without progression received a fourth nivolumab dose around day 43, then surgical resection on days 50-56.

Germline values: CDR1 SGDLS, CDR2 YYNGEE. CDR3 size: 15 residues. J was trimmed by 4 bases and V by 3 bases; bases with no gene match: 5. Sequencing was performed on PBMCs, taken before nivolumab (anti-PD-1) treatment. The chain employs TRBV9 and TRBJ2-3; 10 positions agree with TRBD2. The receptor's source is a person aged 35-80 years with oral cavity squamous cell carcinoma. The CDR3 DNA reads TGTGCCAGCAGCGATCTAGCGGGGGAGGCAGATACGCAGTATTTT. Its translation: CASSDLAGEADTQYF.